The 25 T cell receptor beta chains below come from one sample, sequenced in a study of early T cells in non-severe SARS-CoV-2 infection. TCRdb itself ran the 5' RACE reads through MiXCR, one entry per CDR3 protein. Of fewer than 120,000 distinct CDR3 sequences listed, around 12% are singletons. Sequenced here: whole blood, sampled at baseline. The receptor set was obtained from an adult who was a healthcare worker with PCR-confirmed SARS-CoV-2 infection or an uninfected control (not recorded which).

Ten or more counts support this clonotype. The chain couples TRBV7-3 to TRBJ2-2; 10 bases are shared with TRBD1. V was clipped by 4 bases and J by 5 bases; unmatched bases: 13. The CDR3 is 18 residues long. The germline V gene has CDR1 SGHTA and CDR2 FQGTGA. Written as DNA, the CDR3 is TGTGCCAGCAGCTCACAGGGACAGGGGACCTCGGGAACCGGGGAGCTGTTTTTT. Protein product: CASSSQGQGTSGTGELFF.

Points on this clonotype: Being one base from a much bigger clone, this may be a read error. The chain employs TRBV27 and TRBJ2-3; possibly TRBD1 or TRBD2 for D (5 bases each). Germline V gives CDR1 MNHEY, CDR2 SMNVEV (reference sequence). The CDR3 sequence is 16 residues long. CDR3 residues: CACSLLTGTITDTQYF. For the CDR3, the DNA is TGTGCCTGCAGTTTACTTACCGGGACGATCACAGATACGCAGTATTTT.

The V and J genes are TRBV12-3 or TRBV12-4 and TRBJ2-7; D gene unclear. Deletions cut 1 base from V and 2 bases from J, with 9 bases between. The CDR3 runs 14 residues. DNA for the CDR3: TGTGCCAGCAGTTTAGAGGTCGGAGCCTACGAGCAGTACTTC. Translated: CASSLEVGAYEQYF.

The chain joins TRBV12-3 or TRBV12-4 to TRBJ1-1; D ambiguous. The V end lost 3 bases, the J end lost 6 bases, and 17 bases lay between the germline ends. This CDR3 is built from 15 residues. For the CDR3, the DNA is TGTGCCAGCAGTTTCCCCCCCTTAGGAAGCGCTGAAGCTTTCTTT. Protein: CASSFPPLGSAEAFF.

This clonotype was counted ten times or more. V and J are TRBV7-6 and TRBJ2-2; TRBD2 aligns across 8 bases. Germline values: CDR1 SGHVS, CDR2 FNYEAQ. The CDR3 is 16 amino acids. J lost 6 bases, V lost 3 bases, and 9 bases had no gene match. The CDR3 nucleotides are TGTGCCAGCAGCTTTGTACAGCGGGAGATACCCGGGGAGCTGTTTTTT. It translates to CASSFVQREIPGELFF.

This clonotype has ten or more counts. The rearrangement uses TRBV7-8 and TRBJ2-1; a weak D match, TRBD2 (6 bases). V gave up 3 bases and J gave up 0 bases, with 9 bases separating them. The CDR3 contains 15 residues. From germline, CDR1 is SGHVS and CDR2 FQNEAQ. In DNA form, the CDR3 reads TGTGCCAGCAGCTTCTCGGGAGCCTCCTACAATGAGCAGTTCTTC. Translation gives CASSFSGASYNEQFF.

The chain uses TRBV6-2 or TRBV6-3 and TRBJ2-7, with 10 positions matching TRBD2. The CDR3 extends over 16 amino acids. The V and J ends lost 5 bases and 3 bases, in that order; junction bases with no gene match: 10. Germline CDR1 reads MNHEY; CDR2 reads SVGEGT. CDR3 bases: TGTGCCAGCAGTGACCTTTCTAGCGGGGGAGGCTACGAGCAGTACTTC. It encodes CASSDLSSGGGYEQYF.

This clonotype turned up a few times. This chain links TRBV5-1 with TRBJ1-1; TRBD1 aligns across 7 bases. Germline values: CDR1 SGHRS, CDR2 YFSETQ. The trim removed 4 bases at V and 6 bases at J, leaving 12 bases unmatched. The CDR3 spans 15 residues. The CDR3 DNA reads TGCGCCAGCAGCCCCCAGGACAGGCCCATGTCTGAAGCTTTCTTT. It translates to CASSPQDRPMSEAFF.

The table lists this clonotype with a few counts. The chain employs TRBV3-1 and TRBJ2-3; D is perhaps TRBD1 (6 bases). V was cut by 4 bases and J by 5 bases, with 13 bases left in between. Germline assignment: CDR1 LGHDT and CDR2 YNNKEL (reference sequence). The CDR3 runs 14 residues. The DNA for the CDR3 is TGTGCCAGCAGCCCGACAGGTGCCGGAGATACGCAGTATTTT. This sequence encodes CASSPTGAGDTQYF.

Many counts were recorded for this clonotype. The gene calls are TRBV5-1 and TRBJ1-1; possible D gene TRBD1, 6 bases. Germline V gene lookup returns CDR1 SGHRS and CDR2 YFSETQ. This CDR3 region has 14 residues. Trimming stripped 4 bases from V and 5 bases from J, with 15 bases between. The CDR3 here is CASSPRPGDTEAFF. In nucleotides, the CDR3 is TGCGCCAGCAGCCCCCGTCCAGGGGATACTGAAGCTTTCTTT.

V gene TRBV7-2 combines with J gene TRBJ1-1, with D unclear. From germline, CDR1 is SGHTA and CDR2 FQGNSA. V lost 1 base, J lost 9 bases, and 9 bases lay in between. The CDR3 length is 12 residues. In DNA form, the CDR3 reads TGTGCCAGCAGCTTAGATTTGGGGAAAGCTTTCTTT. As protein: CASSLDLGKAFF.

This clonotype was recorded a few times. The chain combines TRBV7-2 with TRBJ2-2, with D possibly being TRBD1 (6 bases). This CDR3 comprises 14 residues. Germline CDR1 is SGHTA and CDR2 is FQGNSA. V was trimmed by 2 bases and J by 6 bases, leaving 10 bases between them. The CDR3 DNA sequence: TGTGCCAGCAGCTTAAAAGGGGGATCCGGGGAGCTGTTTTTT. Protein product: CASSLKGGSGELFF.

Only a few counts were recorded for this clonotype. This chain connects TRBV6-1 to TRBJ2-5; D is unclear. Trimming pared 4 bases from V and 4 bases from J, leaving 10 bases between. This CDR3 spans 13 amino acids. Germline V gene lookup returns CDR1 MNHNS and CDR2 SASEGT. CDR3 sequence: CASSVASIETQYF. The DNA for the CDR3 is TGTGCCAGCAGTGTCGCTAGTATAGAGACCCAGTACTTC.

This clonotype turned up a few times. The J gene is TRBJ2-2, the V gene TRBV18, with TRBD1 as a possible D gene (7 bases). Trimming took 3 bases from V and 5 from J, leaving 19 bases between them. The CDR3 runs 17 residues. Germline loops: CDR1 KGHSH, CDR2 LQKENI. The CDR3 DNA reads TGTGCCAGCTCACCGCTCAGGAGGGGGCGCCGGACCGGGGAGCTGTTTTTT. Its protein product is CASSPLRRGRRTGELFF.

V is TRBV3-1 and J is TRBJ1-1; D perhaps matches TRBD1 (6 bases). The CDR3 has 16 residues. CDR1 and CDR2 from the germline V gene are LGHDT and YNNKEL (reference sequence). Trimming took off 1 base at V and 4 bases at J, with 16 bases between the two ends. CDR3 nucleotide sequence: TGTGCCAGCAGCCAAGGCACAGGAGGGGGGGGCACTGAAGCTTTCTTT. Residues: CASSQGTGGGGTEAFF. The entire variable domain, with the rest obtained from reference TRBV3-1 and TRBJ1-1, is as follows: DTAVSQTPKYLVTQMGNDKSIKCEQNLGHDTMYWYKQDSKKFLKIMFSYNNKELIINETVPNRFSPKSPDKAHLNLHINSLELGDSAVYFCASSQGTGGGGTEAFFGQGTRLTVV.

This clonotype was picked up a small number of times. V and J are TRBV30 and TRBJ1-1; TRBD1 might be the D (6 bases). With 4 bases removed from V and 3 bases from J, the gap between germline ends came to 12 bases. The germline gives CDR1 GTSNPN, CDR2 SVGIG (reference sequence). The CDR3 loop spans 13 amino acids. The CDR3 DNA follows: TGTGCCTGGACGTGGACAGCTGACACTGAAGCTTTCTTT. Translating gives CAWTWTADTEAFF.

This clonotype was picked up many times. The chain combines TRBV6-4 with TRBJ2-7, with TRBD1 identical over 12 bases. The V and J ends lost 3 bases and 6 bases, in that order; junction bases with no gene match: 3. Germline V gives CDR1 MRHNA, CDR2 SNTAGT. The CDR3 loop spans 14 amino acids. This chain's CDR3 is CASSEGTGGSEQYF. The CDR3 bases are TGTGCCAGCAGTGAGGGGACAGGGGGCTCCGAGCAGTACTTC.

The rearrangement links TRBV3-1 to TRBJ2-7; a weak D match, TRBD1 (5 bases). This CDR3 contains 14 residues. Germline V gene data show CDR1 as LGHDT and CDR2 as YNNKEL (reference sequence). Trimming stripped 1 base from V and 0 bases from J, with 7 bases between. The CDR3 DNA follows: TGTGCCAGCAGCCAAGTTGACAGCTCCTACGAGCAGTACTTC. It specifies CASSQVDSSYEQYF.

This clonotype was observed at least ten times. V gene TRBV27 combines with J gene TRBJ2-1, with 8 nucleotides matching TRBD1. The CDR3 contains 16 residues. The trim removed 5 bases at V and 3 bases at J, leaving 9 bases unmatched. Germline loops: CDR1 MNHEY, CDR2 SMNVEV (reference sequence). Written as DNA, the CDR3 is TGTGCCAGCAGTATCGCGGGACAGGATTACTACAATGAGCAGTTCTTC. This sequence encodes CASSIAGQDYYNEQFF.

The chain recombines TRBV12-3 or TRBV12-4 with TRBJ1-5, with D possibly TRBD1 on 5 matching bases. Trimming stripped 5 bases from V and 1 base from J, with 12 bases between. The CDR3 consists of 15 residues. The CDR3 sequence is CASSPGGLSNQPQHF. The CDR3 coding sequence is TGTGCCAGCAGTCCCGGGGGGTTGAGCAATCAGCCCCAGCATTTT.

This clonotype showed up many times. The chain links TRBV7-9 to TRBJ2-7; 7 bases fit TRBD1. In germline, CDR1 is SEHNR, CDR2 FQNEAQ (reference sequence). V trimming: 5 bases; J trimming: 7 bases; junction bases outside the gene matches: 11. The length of the CDR3 is 14 residues. This chain's CDR3 is CASSLVRDSLEQYF. The CDR3 bases are TGTGCCAGCAGCCTAGTCCGGGACAGTCTGGAGCAGTACTTC.

This clonotype was seen more than once but under ten times. V usage is TRBV10-3 and J usage is TRBJ2-3, with TRBD2 matching over 10 bases. Germline loops: CDR1 ENHRY, CDR2 SYGVKD. After removal of 8 bases from V and 0 bases from J, the junction contained 2 bases not matched to a gene. The CDR3 totals 14 residues. The CDR3 reads CAILAGESTDTQYF. As DNA, the CDR3 is TGTGCCATCCTAGCGGGGGAGAGCACAGATACGCAGTATTTT.

This chain joins TRBV6-6 and TRBJ2-1; TRBD2 aligns across 14 bases. CDR1 and CDR2 from the germline V gene are MNHNY and SVGAGI (reference sequence). This CDR3 comprises 15 residues. After removal of 6 bases from V and 7 bases from J, the junction contained 5 bases not matched to a gene. The CDR3 DNA is TGTGCCAGCAGAGGACTAGCGGGAGGAGGTAATGAGCAGTTCTTC. Amino acids: CASRGLAGGGNEQFF.

This clonotype has more than one count but fewer than ten. The chain uses TRBV19 and TRBJ2-1, with 7 bases matching TRBD1. The CDR3 consists of 14 residues. V gave up 7 bases and J gave up 0 bases; unmatched junction bases: 3. The germline V gene encodes CDR1 LNHDA and CDR2 SQIVND (reference sequence). CDR3 coding DNA: TGTGCCAGTACGGGACAGAACTCCTACAATGAGCAGTTCTTC. Its protein is CASTGQNSYNEQFF.

This clonotype was recorded a few times. The chain links TRBV12-3 or TRBV12-4 to TRBJ1-6; 7 nucleotides line up with TRBD1. J lost 13 bases, V lost 3 bases, and 6 bases had no gene match. CDR3 length: 13 residues. The DNA of the CDR3 is TGTGCCAGCAGTTTCGACAGGGCTTATCCCCTCCACTTT. This translates into CASSFDRAYPLHF.